The entry below describes one TCR beta chain. Its antigen remains undetermined. No base quality values were provided; no much bigger clone lies one nucleotide off. For TCR beta library preparation, 1.5 to 2 micrograms of genomic DNA were extracted from the cryopreserved PBMCs. Longitudinal blood samples from CLL patients on ibrutinib monotherapy underwent high-throughput TCR beta sequencing. The patients took part in an open-label, single-center phase 2 trial of ibrutinib monotherapy. The sample comes from a study of cytotoxic CD8 clonotypes in ibrutinib-treated CLL (dated by TCRdb to the early 2020s). Study-wide context: In this cohort, around 15 patients were treatment-naive and approximately twelve were relapsed/refractory, while 17 to 18 had unmutated IGHV. Partial responses were observed in 24 patients and complete responses in 2; after a median follow-up of roughly 62 months, remission was maintained in roughly 15 patients and progression was observed in about twelve. Response samples were taken after a median of roughly 12 months on treatment, ranging from about 6 to 40 months. Samples averaged approximately 240,000 productive templates and 94,082 productive rearrangements. Of the roughly 90 people in the trial, roughly 27 had longitudinal samples available. Cryopreserved peripheral blood mononuclear cells were obtained before treatment, at response, and at either sustained remission or disease progression. Every sample from remission and from progressive disease was obtained while the patients were still on ibrutinib.

The research as a whole found: At baseline, clonality was higher than in age-matched healthy donors and showed a strong correlation with circulating CD8+ T-cell counts. Public clonotypes were rare and either contracted or stayed stable during treatment, and the rise in clonality at ibrutinib response reflected the expansion of private clonotypes. An increase in clonality was observed at ibrutinib response, with clonality remaining stable during sustained remission and falling back toward baseline at progression. Sustained-remission and progressing patients did not have matched sampling times, and lymph node repertoires were not examined.

The CDR3 holds 14 amino acids from the cysteine to the phenylalanine. This entry keeps only the CDR3 DNA: 42 bases, framed from base 1. For this chain, trimming is 5 bases at the V end and 7 bases at the J end, and the number of junction bases without a gene match is 6. From the germline V gene (reference sequence), CDR1 is MNHEY and CDR2 is SMNVEV. A MiSeq instrument was used for deep resolution sequencing, which targeted depths ranging from 1 in 1 million up to 1 in 200,000 T cells, with coverage averaging 10x for each clonotype. The immunoSEQ hsTCRB Kit was used to generate TCR beta libraries. On the study's bioinformatics: Data were analyzed with ImmunoSEQ Data Assistant and ImmunoSEQ Analyzer, with V, D and J genes assigned per IMGT definitions. Clonality, with values ranging from 0 to 1, was calculated as one minus the normalized Shannon entropy of productive rearrangement frequencies. Only overrepresented clonotypes making up at least 0.05% of the repertoire of each patient were included in the public clonotype analysis. About twelve repertoires from age-matched healthy donors, obtained from immuneACCESS, served as clonality controls. TCRdb provides this immuneACCESS table in a form limited to in-frame rearrangements. Some clones are lacking; in checked studies, under half of them reflect an unresolved V gene, and why the rest are absent is not known. The V and J calls and clone size are taken from that table; D and trimming were inferred from the DNA. Here the sample has around 140,000 clones; around 80% occur a single time. The top ten clonotypes cover 6% to 9.5% of the sample.

The TCR sequence derives from a human donor with chronic lymphocytic leukemia. This sequence uses TRBV27 and TRBJ1-5; 9 junctional bases match TRBD1. This material consisted of PBMCs, taken after 36 months of ibrutinib treatment. CDR3 region: CASSPQGALQPQHF. The nucleotides read TGTGCCAGCAGTCCACAGGGGGCTCTCCAGCCCCAGCATTTT.